The 2 T cell receptor beta chains presented below share a single source sample, sequenced in a study of T-cell reconstitution after alpha-beta-depleted transplantation in children. A library of TCRbeta sequences, prepared with unique molecular identifiers, was generated. TCRdb reprocessed the PCR reads via MiXCR and lists one record per CDR3 protein. The repertoire holds around 250,000 distinct CDR3 sequences, around 7.8% seen once, with 6.3% in the top ten. Sequencing used PBMCs, mostly from graft donor cells, obtained 180 days after TCRalphabeta/CD19-depleted stem cell transplant. Receptor source: a male patient aged 10 to 17 who had a stem cell transplant for acute lymphoblastic leukemia, so the T cells may come from the graft donor.

This clonotype was seen many times. V is TRBV7-2 and J is TRBJ2-7; 10 bases are shared with TRBD2. After removal of 1 base from V and 3 bases from J, the junction contained 3 bases not matched to a gene. Germline loops: CDR1 SGHTA, CDR2 FQGNSA. The CDR3 covers 15 residues. CDR3 sequence (DNA): TGTGCCAGCAGCTTAGAAGCGGGAGGGCTCTACGAGCAGTACTTC. As protein: CASSLEAGGLYEQYF.

V gene TRBV23-1 combines with J gene TRBJ1-5, with D tentatively TRBD1 (6 bases). TRBV23-1 is filed as an ORF, its function uncertain. V lost 1 base and J 5 bases, leaving 15 bases between the germline ends. The CDR3 extends over 16 amino acids. This chain's CDR3 is CASSQWQGGNDQPQHF. CDR3 coding DNA: TGCGCCAGCAGTCAATGGCAAGGGGGAAACGATCAGCCCCAGCATTTT.